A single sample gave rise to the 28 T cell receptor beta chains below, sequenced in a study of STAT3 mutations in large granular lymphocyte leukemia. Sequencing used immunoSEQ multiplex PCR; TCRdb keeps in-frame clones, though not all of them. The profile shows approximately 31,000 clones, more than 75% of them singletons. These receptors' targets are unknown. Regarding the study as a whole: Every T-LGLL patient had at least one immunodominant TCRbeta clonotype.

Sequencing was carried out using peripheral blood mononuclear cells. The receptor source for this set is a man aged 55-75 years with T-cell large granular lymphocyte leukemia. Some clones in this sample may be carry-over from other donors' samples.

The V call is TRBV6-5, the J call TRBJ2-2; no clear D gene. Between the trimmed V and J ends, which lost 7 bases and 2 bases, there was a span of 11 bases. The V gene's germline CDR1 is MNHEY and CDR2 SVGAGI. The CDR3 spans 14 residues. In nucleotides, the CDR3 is TGTGCCAGCAAAGGGCCAGCAAACACCGGGGAGCTGTTTTTT. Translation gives CASKGPANTGELFF.

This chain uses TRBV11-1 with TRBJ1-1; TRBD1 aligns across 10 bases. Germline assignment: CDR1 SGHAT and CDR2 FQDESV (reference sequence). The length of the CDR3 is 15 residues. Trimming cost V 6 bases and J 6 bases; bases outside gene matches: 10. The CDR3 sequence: CASSTRDRGGAEAFF. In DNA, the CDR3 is TGTGCCAGCAGTACCCGGGACAGGGGAGGGGCTGAAGCTTTCTTT. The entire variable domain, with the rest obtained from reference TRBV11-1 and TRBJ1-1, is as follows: EAEVAQSPRYKITEKSQAVAFWCDPISGHATLYWYRQILGQGPELLVQFQDESVVDDSQLPKDRFSAERLKGVDSTLKIQPAELGDSAMYLCASSTRDRGGAEAFFGQGTRLTVV.

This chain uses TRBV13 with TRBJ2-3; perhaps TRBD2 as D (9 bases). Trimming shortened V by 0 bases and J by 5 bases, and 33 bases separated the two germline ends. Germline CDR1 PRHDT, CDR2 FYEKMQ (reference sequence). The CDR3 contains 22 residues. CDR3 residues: CASSLGTGALGDIAGVKDTQYF. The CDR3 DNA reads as TGTGCCAGCAGCTTAGGGACAGGGGCCCTCGGGGATATAGCGGGAGTAAAAGATACGCAGTATTTT.

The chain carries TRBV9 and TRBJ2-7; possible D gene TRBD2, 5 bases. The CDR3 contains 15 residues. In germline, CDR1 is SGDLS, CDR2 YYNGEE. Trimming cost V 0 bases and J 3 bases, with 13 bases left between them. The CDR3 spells CASSVGGEAFYEQYF. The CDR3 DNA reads TGTGCCAGCAGCGTAGGGGGAGAGGCTTTCTACGAGCAGTACTTC.

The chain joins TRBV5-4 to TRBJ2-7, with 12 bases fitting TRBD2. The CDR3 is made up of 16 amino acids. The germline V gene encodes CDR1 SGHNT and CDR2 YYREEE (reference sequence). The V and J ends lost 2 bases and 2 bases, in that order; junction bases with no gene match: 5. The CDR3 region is CASSLVLAGGAYEQYF. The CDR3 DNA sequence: TGTGCCAGCAGCTTAGTACTAGCGGGAGGAGCCTACGAGCAGTACTTC.

The CDR3 region is CASSYSGQGMTEAFF. The CDR3 DNA is TGTGCCAGCAGTTACTCTGGTCAGGGTATGACTGAAGCTTTCTTT. V usage is TRBV6-6 and J usage is TRBJ1-1; a possible D gene is TRBD1 (5 bases). Germline assignment: CDR1 MNHNY and CDR2 SVGAGI (reference sequence). With 0 bases removed from V and 5 bases from J, the gap between germline ends came to 13 bases. This CDR3 comprises 15 residues.

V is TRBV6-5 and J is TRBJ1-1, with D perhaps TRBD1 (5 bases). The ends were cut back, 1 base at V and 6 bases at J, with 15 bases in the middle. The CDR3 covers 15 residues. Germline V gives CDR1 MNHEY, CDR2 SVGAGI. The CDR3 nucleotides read TGTGCCAGCAGTTACTTGCCCAGGGAGGGGTCTGAAGCTTTCTTT. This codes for CASSYLPREGSEAFF.

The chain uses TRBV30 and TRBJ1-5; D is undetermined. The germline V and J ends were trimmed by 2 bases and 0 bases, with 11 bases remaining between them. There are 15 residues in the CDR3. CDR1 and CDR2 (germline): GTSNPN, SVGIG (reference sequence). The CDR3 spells CAWSRGVDSNQPQHF. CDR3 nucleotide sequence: TGTGCCTGGAGTCGGGGAGTGGATAGCAATCAGCCCCAGCATTTT.

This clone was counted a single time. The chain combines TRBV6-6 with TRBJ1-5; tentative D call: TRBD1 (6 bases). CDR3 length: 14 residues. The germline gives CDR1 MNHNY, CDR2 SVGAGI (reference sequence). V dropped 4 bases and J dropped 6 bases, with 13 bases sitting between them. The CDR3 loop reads CASSSTGWAQPQHF. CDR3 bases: TGTGCCAGCAGTTCCACAGGGTGGGCTCAGCCCCAGCATTTT.

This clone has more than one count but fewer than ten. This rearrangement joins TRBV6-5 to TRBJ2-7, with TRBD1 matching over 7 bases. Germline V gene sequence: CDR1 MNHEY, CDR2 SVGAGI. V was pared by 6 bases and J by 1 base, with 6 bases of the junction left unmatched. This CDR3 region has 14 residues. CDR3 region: CASSRPGQSYEQYF. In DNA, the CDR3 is TGTGCCAGCAGCAGACCGGGACAGTCCTACGAGCAGTACTTC.

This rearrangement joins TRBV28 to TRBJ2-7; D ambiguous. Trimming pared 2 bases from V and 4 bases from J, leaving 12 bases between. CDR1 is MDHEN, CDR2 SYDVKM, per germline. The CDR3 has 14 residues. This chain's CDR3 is CASSLLSSEYEQYF. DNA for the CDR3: TGTGCCAGCAGTTTACTTAGTTCCGAGTACGAGCAGTACTTC.

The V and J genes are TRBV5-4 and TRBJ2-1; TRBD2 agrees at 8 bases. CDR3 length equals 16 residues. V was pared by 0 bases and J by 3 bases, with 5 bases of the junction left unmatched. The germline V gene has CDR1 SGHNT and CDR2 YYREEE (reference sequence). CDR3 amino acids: CASSLGGLAGYNEQFF. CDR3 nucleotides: TGTGCCAGCAGCTTGGGTGGCCTAGCGGGCTACAATGAGCAGTTCTTC.

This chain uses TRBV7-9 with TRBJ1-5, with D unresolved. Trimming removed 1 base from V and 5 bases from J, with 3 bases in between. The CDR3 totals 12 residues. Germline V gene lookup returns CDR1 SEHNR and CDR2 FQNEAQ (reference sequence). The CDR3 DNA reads TGTGCCAGCAGCTTAGACGATCAGCCCCAGCATTTT. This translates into CASSLDDQPQHF.

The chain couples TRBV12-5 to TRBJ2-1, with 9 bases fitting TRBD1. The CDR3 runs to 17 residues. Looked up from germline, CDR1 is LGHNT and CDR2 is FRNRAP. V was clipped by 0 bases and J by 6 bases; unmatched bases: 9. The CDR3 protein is CASGLVLGTGSVNEQFF. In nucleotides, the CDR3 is TGTGCTAGTGGTTTGGTACTCGGGACAGGGAGTGTCAATGAGCAGTTCTTC.

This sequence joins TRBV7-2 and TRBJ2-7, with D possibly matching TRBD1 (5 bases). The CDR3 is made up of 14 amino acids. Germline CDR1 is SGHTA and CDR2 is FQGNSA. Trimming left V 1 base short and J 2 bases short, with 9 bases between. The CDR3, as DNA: TGTGCCAGCAGCTTAGGGGGCCAAGCCTACGAGCAGTACTTC. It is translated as CASSLGGQAYEQYF.

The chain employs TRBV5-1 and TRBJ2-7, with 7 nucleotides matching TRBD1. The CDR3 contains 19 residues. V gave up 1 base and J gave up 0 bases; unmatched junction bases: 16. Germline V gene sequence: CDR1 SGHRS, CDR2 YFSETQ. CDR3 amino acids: CASSLPLDRVGSSSYEQYF. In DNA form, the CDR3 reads TGCGCCAGCAGCTTGCCCCTCGACAGGGTCGGTTCGAGCTCCTACGAGCAGTACTTC.

The CDR3 protein is CASSLAWNEQFF. The CDR3 coding sequence is TGTGCCAGCAGCTTAGCGTGGAATGAGCAGTTCTTC. V usage is TRBV9 and J usage is TRBJ2-1; weak D call: TRBD2 (5 bases). Germline CDR1 and CDR2: SGDLS and YYNGEE. This CDR3 spans 12 amino acids. Trimming removed 4 bases at V and 7 bases at J, with 9 bases between. The full variable domain, its missing parts supplied by reference TRBV9 and TRBJ2-1, is DSGVTQTPKHLITATGQRVTLRCSPRSGDLSVYWYQQSLDQGLQFLIQYYNGEERAKGNILERFSAQQFPDLHSELNLSSLELGDSALYFCASSLAWNEQFFGPGTRLTVL.

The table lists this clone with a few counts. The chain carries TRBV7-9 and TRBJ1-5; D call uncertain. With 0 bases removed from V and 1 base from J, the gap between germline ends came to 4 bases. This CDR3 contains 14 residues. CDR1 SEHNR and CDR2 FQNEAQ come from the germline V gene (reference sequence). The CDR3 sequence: CASSLAGSNQPQHF. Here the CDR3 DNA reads TGTGCCAGCAGCTTAGCAGGGAGCAATCAGCCCCAGCATTTT.

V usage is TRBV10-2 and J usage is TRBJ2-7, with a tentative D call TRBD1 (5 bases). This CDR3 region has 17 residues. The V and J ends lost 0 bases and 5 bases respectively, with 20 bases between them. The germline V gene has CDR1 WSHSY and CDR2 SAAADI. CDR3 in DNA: TGCGCCAGCAGTGAGTCGAGGACAAGCGACCCCTCTGACGAGCAGTACTTC. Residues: CASSESRTSDPSDEQYF.

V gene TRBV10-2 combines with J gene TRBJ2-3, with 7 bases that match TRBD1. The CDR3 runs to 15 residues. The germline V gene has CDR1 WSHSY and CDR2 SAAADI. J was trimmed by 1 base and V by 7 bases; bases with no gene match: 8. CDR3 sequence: CASTSQGSRTDTQYF. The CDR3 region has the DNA TGCGCCAGCACCTCACAGGGGTCACGCACAGATACGCAGTATTTT.

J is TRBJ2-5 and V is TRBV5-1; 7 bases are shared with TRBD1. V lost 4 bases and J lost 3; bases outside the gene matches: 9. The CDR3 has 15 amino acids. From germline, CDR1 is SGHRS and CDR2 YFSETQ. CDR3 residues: CASSPKGGFEETQYF. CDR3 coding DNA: TGCGCCAGCAGCCCGAAAGGGGGCTTCGAAGAGACCCAGTACTTC.

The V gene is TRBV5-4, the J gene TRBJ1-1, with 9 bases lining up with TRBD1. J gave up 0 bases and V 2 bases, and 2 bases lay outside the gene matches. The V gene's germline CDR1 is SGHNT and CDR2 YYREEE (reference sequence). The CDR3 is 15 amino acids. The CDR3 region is CASSFRTGVNTEAFF. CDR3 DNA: TGTGCCAGCAGCTTCCGGACAGGGGTGAACACTGAAGCTTTCTTT. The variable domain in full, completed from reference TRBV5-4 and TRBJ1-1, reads ETGVTQSPTHLIKTRGQQVTLRCSSQSGHNTVSWYQQALGQGPQFIFQYYREEENGRGNFPPRFSGLQFPNYSSELNVNALELDDSALYLCASSFRTGVNTEAFFGQGTRLTVV.

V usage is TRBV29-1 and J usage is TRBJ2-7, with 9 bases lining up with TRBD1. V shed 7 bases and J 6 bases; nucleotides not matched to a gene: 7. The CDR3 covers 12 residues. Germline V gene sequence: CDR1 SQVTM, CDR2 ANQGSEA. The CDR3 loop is CSARQGDGEQYF. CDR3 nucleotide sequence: TGCAGCGCCCGACAGGGGGACGGCGAGCAGTACTTC.

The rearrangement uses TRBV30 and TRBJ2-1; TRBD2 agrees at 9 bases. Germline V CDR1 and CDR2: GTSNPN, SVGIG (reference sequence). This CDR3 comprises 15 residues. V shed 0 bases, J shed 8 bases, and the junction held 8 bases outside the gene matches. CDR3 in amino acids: CAWSVFSGSRDEQFF. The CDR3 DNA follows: TGTGCCTGGAGTGTCTTTAGCGGGAGTAGGGATGAGCAGTTCTTC.

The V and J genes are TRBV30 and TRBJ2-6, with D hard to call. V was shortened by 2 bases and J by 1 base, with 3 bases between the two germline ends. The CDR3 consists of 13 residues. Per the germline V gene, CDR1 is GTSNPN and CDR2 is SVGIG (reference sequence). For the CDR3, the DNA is TGTGCCTGGAGTCTTTCTGGGGCCAACGTCCTGACTTTC. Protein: CAWSLSGANVLTF.

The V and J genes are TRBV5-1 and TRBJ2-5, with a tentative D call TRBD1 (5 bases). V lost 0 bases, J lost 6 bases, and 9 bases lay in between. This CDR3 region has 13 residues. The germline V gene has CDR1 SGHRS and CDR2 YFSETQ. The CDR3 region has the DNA TGCGCCAGCAGCTTGGATGGGGCCCAGACCCAGTACTTC. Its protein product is CASSLDGAQTQYF.

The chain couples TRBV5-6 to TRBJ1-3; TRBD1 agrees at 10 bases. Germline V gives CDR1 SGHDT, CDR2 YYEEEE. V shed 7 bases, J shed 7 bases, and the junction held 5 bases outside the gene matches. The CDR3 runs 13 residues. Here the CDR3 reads CASLSDRGNTIYF. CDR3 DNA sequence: TGTGCCAGCTTGTCGGACAGGGGGAACACCATATATTTT.

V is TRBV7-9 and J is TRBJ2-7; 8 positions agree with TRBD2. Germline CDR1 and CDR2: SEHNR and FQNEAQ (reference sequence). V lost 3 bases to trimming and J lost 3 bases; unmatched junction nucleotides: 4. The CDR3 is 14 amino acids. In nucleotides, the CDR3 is TGTGCCAGCAGCTTCGGGACTAGTAACTACGAGCAGTACTTC. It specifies CASSFGTSNYEQYF.